This TCR beta chain was identified in a study of shared clonotypes between healthy human individuals. V lost 3 bases and J lost 3, with 13 bases in between. The V gene's germline CDR1 is MNHEY and CDR2 SMNVEV (reference sequence). The CDR3 loop spans 15 amino acids. TCRdb's copy holds only in-frame clones and misses some; the assay was immunoSEQ multiplex PCR. The table shows approximately 100,000 clones, with about 63% occurring only once. This chain uses TRBV27 with TRBJ2-3, with D maybe TRBD1 (7 bases). The sample comprised memory CD8+ T cells sorted from blood. As for subset: CD45RO+ cells pooled with CCR7-negative TemRA cells. This TCR came from a woman in her 30s in good health. DNA for the CDR3: TGTGCCAGCAGTTTGATGGAGGGGGCAACAGATACGCAGTATTTT. Translated: CASSLMEGATDTQYF.